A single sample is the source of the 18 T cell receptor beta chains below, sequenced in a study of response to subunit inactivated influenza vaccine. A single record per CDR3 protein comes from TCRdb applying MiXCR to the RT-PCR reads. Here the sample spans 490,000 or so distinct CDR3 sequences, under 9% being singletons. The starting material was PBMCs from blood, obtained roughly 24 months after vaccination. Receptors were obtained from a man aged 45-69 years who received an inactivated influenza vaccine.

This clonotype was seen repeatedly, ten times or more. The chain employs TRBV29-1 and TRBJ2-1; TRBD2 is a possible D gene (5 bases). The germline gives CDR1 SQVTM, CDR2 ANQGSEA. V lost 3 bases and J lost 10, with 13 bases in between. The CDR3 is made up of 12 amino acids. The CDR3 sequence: CSVERALGEQFF. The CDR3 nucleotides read TGCAGCGTTGAGAGGGCTCTCGGAGAGCAGTTCTTC.

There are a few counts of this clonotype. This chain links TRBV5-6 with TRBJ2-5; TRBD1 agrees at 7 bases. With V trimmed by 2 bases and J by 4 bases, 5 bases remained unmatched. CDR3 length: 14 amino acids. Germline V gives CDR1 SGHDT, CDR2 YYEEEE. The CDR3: CASSFRGGLETQYF. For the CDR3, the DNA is TGTGCCAGCAGCTTCAGAGGGGGCTTAGAGACCCAGTACTTC.

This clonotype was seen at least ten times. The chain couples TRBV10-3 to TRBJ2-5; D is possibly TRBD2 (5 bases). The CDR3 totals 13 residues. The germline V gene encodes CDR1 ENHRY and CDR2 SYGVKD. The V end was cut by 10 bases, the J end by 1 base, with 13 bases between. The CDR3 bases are TGTGCCACGCGAGGGCACACCCAAGAGACCCAGTACTTC. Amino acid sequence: CATRGHTQETQYF.

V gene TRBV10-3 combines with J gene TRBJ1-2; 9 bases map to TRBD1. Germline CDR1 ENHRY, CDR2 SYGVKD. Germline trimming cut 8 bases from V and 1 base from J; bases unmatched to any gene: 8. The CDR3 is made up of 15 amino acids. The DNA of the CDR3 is TGTGCCATCGGACAGGGGACCCTCCTTAACTATGGCTACACCTTC. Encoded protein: CAIGQGTLLNYGYTF.

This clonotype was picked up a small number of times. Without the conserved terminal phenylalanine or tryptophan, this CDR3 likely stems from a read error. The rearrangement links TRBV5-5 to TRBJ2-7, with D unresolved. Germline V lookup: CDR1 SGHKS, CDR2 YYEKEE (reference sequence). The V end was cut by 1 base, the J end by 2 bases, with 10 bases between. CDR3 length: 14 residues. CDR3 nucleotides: TGTGCCAGCAGCTTGAAGGCTGAAACCTACGAGCAGTACTCC. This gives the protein CASSLKAETYEQYS.

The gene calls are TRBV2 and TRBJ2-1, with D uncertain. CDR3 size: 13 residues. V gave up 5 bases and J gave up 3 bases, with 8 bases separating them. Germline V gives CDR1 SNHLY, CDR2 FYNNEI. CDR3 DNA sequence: TGTGCCAGCAGTAAGGGAAACTACAATGAGCAGTTCTTC. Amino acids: CASSKGNYNEQFF.

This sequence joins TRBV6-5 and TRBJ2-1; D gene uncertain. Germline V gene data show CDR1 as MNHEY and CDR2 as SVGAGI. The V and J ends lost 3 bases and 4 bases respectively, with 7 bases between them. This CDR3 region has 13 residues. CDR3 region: CASSYDVYNEQFF. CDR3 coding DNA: TGTGCCAGCAGTTATGACGTTTACAATGAGCAGTTCTTC.

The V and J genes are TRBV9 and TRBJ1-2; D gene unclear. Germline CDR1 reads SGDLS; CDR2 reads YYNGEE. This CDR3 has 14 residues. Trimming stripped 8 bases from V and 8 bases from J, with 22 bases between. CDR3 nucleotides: TGTGCCAGTTCTGATCCGAACGGGTCGGAGGGCTACACCTTC. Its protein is CASSDPNGSEGYTF.

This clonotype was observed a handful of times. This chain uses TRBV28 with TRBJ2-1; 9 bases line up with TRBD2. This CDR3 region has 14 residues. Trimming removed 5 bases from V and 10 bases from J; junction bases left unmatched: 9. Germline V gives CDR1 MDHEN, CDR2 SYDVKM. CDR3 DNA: TGTGCCAGCAGTCTAACAGCGGGAGGTACCGAGCAGTTCTTC. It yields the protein CASSLTAGGTEQFF.

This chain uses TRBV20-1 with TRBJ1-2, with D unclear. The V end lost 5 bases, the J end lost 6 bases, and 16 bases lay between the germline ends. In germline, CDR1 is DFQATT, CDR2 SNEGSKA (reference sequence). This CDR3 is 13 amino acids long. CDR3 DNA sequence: TGCAGTGCTCAAGCGCTTAAGGGTCATGGCTACACCTTC. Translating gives CSAQALKGHGYTF.

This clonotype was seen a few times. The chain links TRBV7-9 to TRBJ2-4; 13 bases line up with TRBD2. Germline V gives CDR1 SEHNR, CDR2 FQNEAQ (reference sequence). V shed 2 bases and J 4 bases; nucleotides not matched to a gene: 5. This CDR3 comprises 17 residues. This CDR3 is CASSLFGLAGEKNIQYF. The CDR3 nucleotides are TGTGCCAGCAGCTTATTCGGACTAGCGGGGGAAAAAAACATTCAGTACTTC.

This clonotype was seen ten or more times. CDR3 DNA sequence: TGTGCCAGCAGTCACGACAGCCACTCCTACAATGAGCAGTTCTTC. Its translation is CASSHDSHSYNEQFF. This sequence joins TRBV12-3 or TRBV12-4 and TRBJ2-1; tentative D call: TRBD1 (5 bases). This CDR3 is built from 15 residues. Trimming pared 5 bases from V and 0 bases from J, leaving 11 bases between.

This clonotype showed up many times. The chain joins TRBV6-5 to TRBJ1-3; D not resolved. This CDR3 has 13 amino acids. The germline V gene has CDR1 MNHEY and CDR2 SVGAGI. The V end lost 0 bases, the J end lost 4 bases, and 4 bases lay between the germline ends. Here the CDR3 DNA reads TGTGCCAGCAGTTACTCTAGAGGAAACACCATATATTTT. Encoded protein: CASSYSRGNTIYF.

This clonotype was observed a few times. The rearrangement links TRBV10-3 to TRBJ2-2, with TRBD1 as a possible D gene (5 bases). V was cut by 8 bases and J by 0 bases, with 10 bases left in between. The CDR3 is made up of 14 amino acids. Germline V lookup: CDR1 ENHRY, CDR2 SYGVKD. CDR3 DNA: TGTGCCATCGGCGGCAGGGCGAACACCGGGGAGCTGTTTTTT. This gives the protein CAIGGRANTGELFF.

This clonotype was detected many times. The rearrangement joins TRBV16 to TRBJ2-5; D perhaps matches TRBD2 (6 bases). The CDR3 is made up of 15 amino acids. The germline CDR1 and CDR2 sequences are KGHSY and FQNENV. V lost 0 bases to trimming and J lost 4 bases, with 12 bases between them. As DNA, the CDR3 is TGTGCCAGCAGCCAATCTCGCTATAGCGGAGAGACCCAGTACTTC. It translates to CASSQSRYSGETQYF.

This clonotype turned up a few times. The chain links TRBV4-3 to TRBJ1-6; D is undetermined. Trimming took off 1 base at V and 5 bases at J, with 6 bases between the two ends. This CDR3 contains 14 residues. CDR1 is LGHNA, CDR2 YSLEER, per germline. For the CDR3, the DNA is TGCGCCAGCAGCCAAGCTCCGAATAATTCACCCCTCCACTTT. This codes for CASSQAPNNSPLHF.

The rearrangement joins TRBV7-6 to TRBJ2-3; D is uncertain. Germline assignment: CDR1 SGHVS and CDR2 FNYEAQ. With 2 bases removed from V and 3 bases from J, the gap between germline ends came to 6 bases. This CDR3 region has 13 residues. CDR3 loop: CASSLQLTDTQYF. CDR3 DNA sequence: TGTGCCAGCAGCTTACAGTTGACAGATACGCAGTATTTT.

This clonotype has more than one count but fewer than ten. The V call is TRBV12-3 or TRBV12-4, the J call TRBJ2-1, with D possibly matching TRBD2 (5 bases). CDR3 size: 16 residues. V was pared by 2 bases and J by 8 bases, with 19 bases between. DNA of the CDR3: TGTGCCAGCAGTTTATGGTCCCGGACTTTTTCCCATGAGCAGTTCTTC. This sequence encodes CASSLWSRTFSHEQFF.